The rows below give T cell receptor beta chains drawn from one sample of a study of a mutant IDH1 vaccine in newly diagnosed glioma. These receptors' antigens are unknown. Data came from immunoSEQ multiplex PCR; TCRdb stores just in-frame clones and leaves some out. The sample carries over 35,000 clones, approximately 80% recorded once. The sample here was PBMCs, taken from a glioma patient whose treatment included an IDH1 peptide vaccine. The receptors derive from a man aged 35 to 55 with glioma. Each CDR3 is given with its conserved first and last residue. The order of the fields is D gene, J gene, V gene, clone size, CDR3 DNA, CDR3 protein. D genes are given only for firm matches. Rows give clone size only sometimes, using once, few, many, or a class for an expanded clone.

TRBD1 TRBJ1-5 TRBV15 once TGTGCCACCAGCGTCAGACAGGGTCGTAATCAGCCCCAGCATTTT CATSVRQGRNQPQHF
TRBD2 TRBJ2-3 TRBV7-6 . TGTGCCAGCAGCTTAGGGACTAGTGGAGGGACAGATACGCAGTATTTT CASSLGTSGGTDTQYF
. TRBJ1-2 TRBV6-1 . TGTGCCAGCAGTGGATTCAACTATGGCTACACCTTC CASSGFNYGYTF
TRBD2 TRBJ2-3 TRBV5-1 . TGCGCCAGCAGCTTGGACCTCAGCGGGGGGGCTTCATATACGCAGTATTTT CASSLDLSGGASYTQYF
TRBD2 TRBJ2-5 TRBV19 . TGTGCCAGTAGTATTGATAGCGGGAGGGGTCGAGAGACCCAGTACTTC CASSIDSGRGRETQYF
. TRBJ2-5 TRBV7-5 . TGTGCCAGAAGCTTCTATCCTTCCGGGACAGGGGGATGGGAGCAGTACTTC CARSFYPSGTGGWEQYF
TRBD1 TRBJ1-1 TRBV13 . TGTGCCAGCCGAGGGACAGCTAACACTGAAGCTTTCTTT CASRGTANTEAFF
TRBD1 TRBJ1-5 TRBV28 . TGTGCCAGCAGACTCCTATTAGGGACAGGGGATCAGCCCCAGCATTTT CASRLLLGTGDQPQHF
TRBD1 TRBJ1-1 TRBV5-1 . TGCGCCAGCAGCATCACCGGGACAGTGAACACTGAAGCTTTCTTT CASSITGTVNTEAFF
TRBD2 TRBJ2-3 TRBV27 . TGTGCCAGCAGACCCCTTCGGACTAGCAGTGATACGCAGTATTTT CASRPLRTSSDTQYF
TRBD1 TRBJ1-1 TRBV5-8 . TGTGCCAGCAGAGTCAGGGGGCGGACTGAAGCTTTCTTT CASRVRGRTEAFF
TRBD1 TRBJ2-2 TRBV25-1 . TGTGCCAGCAGTGAGGGACAGGGGGACACCGGGGAGCTGTTTTTT CASSEGQGDTGELFF
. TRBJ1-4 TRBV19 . TGTGCAACCCGCCCGGGCACAACTAATGAAAAACTGTTTTTT CATRPGTTNEKLFF
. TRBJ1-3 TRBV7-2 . TGTGCCAGCAGCTTAGGAGGCAGTGGAAACACCATATATTTT CASSLGGSGNTIYF
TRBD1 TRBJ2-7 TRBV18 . TGTGCCAGCTCACCTCAACAGGGGTTCGAGCAGTACTTC CASSPQQGFEQYF
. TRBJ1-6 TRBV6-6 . TGTGCCAGCAGTTACGACGACAGAATGTTTTTCCCCCTCCACTTT CASSYDDRMFFPLHF
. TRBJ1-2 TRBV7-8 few TGTGCCAGCAGCTTAGACTATGGCTACACCTTC CASSLDYGYTF
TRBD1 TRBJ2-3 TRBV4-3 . TGCGCCAGCAGCCAAGAGAACAGGGGAGCAGATACGCAGTATTTT CASSQENRGADTQYF
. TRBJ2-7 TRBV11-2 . TGTGCCAGCAGCTTAGAAGTAGAAGGCTACGAGCAGTACTTC CASSLEVEGYEQYF
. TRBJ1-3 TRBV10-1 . TGCGCCAGCACAACGGGGAGCTCTGGAAACACCATATATTTT CASTTGSSGNTIYF
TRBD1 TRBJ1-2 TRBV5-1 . TGCGCCAGCAGCTTGGCCGGGACAGAAGGGGGCTACACCTTC CASSLAGTEGGYTF
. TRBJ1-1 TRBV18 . TGTGCCAGCTCAGAATGGGGCAGGGACACTGAAGCTTTCTTT CASSEWGRDTEAFF
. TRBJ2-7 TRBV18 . TGTGCCAGCTCACCATCCCCACAAGACCCCTACGAGCAGTACTTC CASSPSPQDPYEQYF
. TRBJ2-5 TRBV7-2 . TGTGCCAGCAGCTTACACCAAGAGACCCAGTACTTC CASSLHQETQYF
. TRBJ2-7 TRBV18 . TGTGCCAGCTCACCACCTAGTCTCCTTCCTCCTCACGAGCAGTACTTC CASSPPSLLPPHEQYF
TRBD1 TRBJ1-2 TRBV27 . TGTGCCAGCAGTACCTTACAGGGGAAGGACTATGGCTACACCTTC CASSTLQGKDYGYTF
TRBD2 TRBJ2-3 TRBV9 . TGTGCCAGCAGCGTAGAGAGCGGGGGGTGGGGCACAGATACGCAGTATTTT CASSVESGGWGTDTQYF
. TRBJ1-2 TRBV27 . TGTGCCAGCCGATTAAACACTCAACTGGACTATGGCTACACCTTC CASRLNTQLDYGYTF
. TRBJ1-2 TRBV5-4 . TGTGCCAGCAGCCTGGACGGCACCTATGGCTACACCTTC CASSLDGTYGYTF
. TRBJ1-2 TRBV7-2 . TGTGCCAGCAGCCTGGGGGGAGGGGACGGCTACACCTTC CASSLGGGDGYTF
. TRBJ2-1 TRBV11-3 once TGTGCCAGCAGCCCCGGGACCCTCCAGGATGAGCAGTTCTTC CASSPGTLQDEQFF